One sample yielded the 9 T cell receptor beta chains listed below, sequenced in a study of T cells in localized non-small cell lung cancer. Some clones are missing from TCRdb's copy, which holds only in-frame ones; the method was immunoSEQ multiplex PCR. The data hold about 35,000 clones, with 82% observed a single time. This specimen consisted of peripheral blood, obtained before any cancer treatment. Every receptor here comes from a male donor aged 60 or over with stage III squamous cell lung carcinoma.

The genes are TRBV5-1 and TRBJ1-5; D remains ambiguous. In germline, CDR1 is SGHRS, CDR2 YFSETQ. There are 13 residues in the CDR3. The V gene lost 5 bases and the J gene lost 3 bases, with 9 bases spanning the gap. The CDR3 DNA is TGCGCCAGCAGGATGGCTCCCAATCAGCCCCAGCATTTT. As protein: CASRMAPNQPQHF.

In its sample, this clone was seen a few times. The chain carries TRBV7-3 and TRBJ2-2; 11 positions agree with TRBD2. The V segment lost 5 bases and the J segment 4 bases; nucleotides outside the gene matches: 6. The CDR3 contains 16 residues. Germline V gives CDR1 SGHTA, CDR2 FQGTGA. CDR3 protein: CASSPTSGGFTGELFF. The CDR3 region has the DNA TGTGCCAGCAGCCCTACTAGCGGGGGCTTCACCGGGGAGCTGTTTTTT.

The chain is built from TRBV10-3 and TRBJ2-7; 11 bases are shared with TRBD1. The CDR3 is 15 residues long. The V segment lost 8 bases and the J segment 0 bases; nucleotides outside the gene matches: 6. Germline lookup yields CDR1 ENHRY and CDR2 SYGVKD. The CDR3 reads CAIGQGARASYEQYF. The CDR3 nucleotides are TGTGCCATCGGACAGGGGGCAAGGGCCTCCTACGAGCAGTACTTC.

The rearrangement uses TRBV7-3 and TRBJ1-6; no definite D call. This CDR3 contains 15 residues. Germline V gene sequence: CDR1 SGHTA, CDR2 FQGTGA. V was pared by 4 bases and J by 2 bases, with 9 bases between. The CDR3, as DNA: TGTGCCAGCAGCTCACAAGGGCCCTATAATTCACCCCTCCACTTT. This translates into CASSSQGPYNSPLHF.

The rearrangement joins TRBV19 to TRBJ2-3, with 9 bases matching TRBD2. Germline V gene data show CDR1 as LNHDA and CDR2 as SQIVND (reference sequence). The CDR3 is 15 residues long. V dropped 4 bases and J dropped 8; count of bases not matched to a gene: 10. Here the CDR3 reads CASSTRSSGSGTQYF. As DNA, the CDR3 is TGTGCCAGTAGTACCCGGAGTAGCGGGAGTGGTACGCAGTATTTT.

The rearrangement joins TRBV7-8 to TRBJ2-5; 13 bases are shared with TRBD2. V lost 4 bases, J lost 4 bases, and 3 bases stayed unmatched. CDR3 length: 15 amino acids. Looked up from germline, CDR1 is SGHVS and CDR2 is FQNEAQ. Here the CDR3 reads CASSSTSGGAETQYF. The CDR3 region has the DNA TGTGCCAGCAGCTCCACTAGCGGGGGGGCAGAGACCCAGTACTTC.

The chain recombines TRBV7-7 with TRBJ2-3, with TRBD1 identical over 7 bases. The germline V gene has CDR1 SSHAT and CDR2 FNYEAQ (reference sequence). The CDR3 contains 13 residues. Unmatched junction bases numbered 3, after V lost 5 bases and J lost 4 bases. The CDR3 protein is CASSAGQADTQYF. The CDR3 region has the DNA TGTGCCAGCAGCGCTGGACAGGCAGATACGCAGTATTTT.

The rearrangement joins TRBV5-6 to TRBJ2-1; D is undetermined. The germline V and J ends were trimmed by 0 bases and 6 bases, with 13 bases remaining between them. Per the germline V gene, CDR1 is SGHDT and CDR2 is YYEEEE. This CDR3 has 15 residues. Written as DNA, the CDR3 is TGTGCCAGCAGCTTGGGTCGCGGCACTGTCAATGAGCAGTTCTTC. It yields the protein CASSLGRGTVNEQFF.

The chain links TRBV5-1 to TRBJ2-1, with D possibly called TRBD1 or TRBD2 (5 bases each). CDR3 length: 14 residues. Germline V lookup: CDR1 SGHRS, CDR2 YFSETQ. Trimming stripped 4 bases from V and 9 bases from J, with 17 bases between. CDR3 coding DNA: TGCGCCAGCAGCATCGGGACCGGTTCAGGTGAGCAGTTCTTC. Its protein is CASSIGTGSGEQFF.